This T cell receptor beta chain originates from a study of control samples from healthy donors and cancer patients. Sequencing used immunoSEQ multiplex PCR; TCRdb keeps in-frame clones, though not all of them. This table holds about 160,000 clones, more than 85% found once. Germline lookup yields CDR1 GTSNPN and CDR2 SVGIG (reference sequence). The germline V and J ends were trimmed by 4 bases and 10 bases, with 16 bases remaining between them. This CDR3 is built from 12 residues. The receptor's source is a woman aged 25-40 years in good health. Sample: blood. The chain carries TRBV30 and TRBJ2-5; tentatively, D is TRBD1 or TRBD2 (6 bases each). CDR3 DNA sequence: TGTGCCTGGACCGGAGGGGGTGCCCTCCAGTACTTC. It encodes CAWTGGGALQYF.